This T cell receptor (beta chain) appears in the sequencing data of a study of early T cells in non-severe SARS-CoV-2 infection. Study findings and constraints: The matching step, a VDJdb search, favored anti-spike CD8 responses and missed private and CD4 specificities.

Unmatched junction bases numbered 2, after V lost 5 bases and J lost 3 bases. There are 13 residues in the CDR3. Germline V lookup: CDR1 MNHNY, CDR2 SVGAGI (reference sequence). TCRdb re-derived calls from the 5' RACE reads in MiXCR, one entry per CDR3 protein. Here the sample spans about 67,000 distinct CDR3 sequences, approximately 10% being singletons. Worth noting for this clonotype: The antigen is not known.

The TCR originated in an adult who was a healthcare worker with PCR-confirmed SARS-CoV-2 infection or an uninfected control (not recorded which). Sequenced sample: whole blood. The chain has TRBV6-6 and TRBJ2-7; TRBD1 agrees at 9 bases. CDR3 region: CASSGTGSYEQYF. The CDR3 DNA follows: TGTGCCAGCAGTGGGACAGGGAGCTACGAGCAGTACTTC.